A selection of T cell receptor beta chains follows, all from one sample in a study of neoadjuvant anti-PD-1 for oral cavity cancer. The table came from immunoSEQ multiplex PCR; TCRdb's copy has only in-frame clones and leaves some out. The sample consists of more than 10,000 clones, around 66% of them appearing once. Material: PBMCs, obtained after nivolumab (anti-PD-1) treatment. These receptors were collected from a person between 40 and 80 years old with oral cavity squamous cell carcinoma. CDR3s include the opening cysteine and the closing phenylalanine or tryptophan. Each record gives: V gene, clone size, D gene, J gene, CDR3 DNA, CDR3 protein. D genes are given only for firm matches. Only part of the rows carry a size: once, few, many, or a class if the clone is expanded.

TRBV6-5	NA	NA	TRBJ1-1	TGTGCCAGCAGTTACTCAATGGGTGGCACTGAAGCTTTCTTT	CASSYSMGGTEAFF
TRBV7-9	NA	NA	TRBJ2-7	TGTGCCAGCAGCCCCCCTAAGGAACCGAATTACGAGCAGTACTTC	CASSPPKEPNYEQYF
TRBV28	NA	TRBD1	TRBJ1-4	TGTGCCAGCACGACAGGGGGCATCGAAAAACTGTTTTTT	CASTTGGIEKLFF
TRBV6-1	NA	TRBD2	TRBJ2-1	TGTGCCAGCAGCCCAGGACTAGCCAGCTATGAGCAGTTCTTC	CASSPGLASYEQFF
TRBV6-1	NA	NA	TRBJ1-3	TGTGCCAGCAGTGAACACCTCTCTGGAAACACCATATATTTT	CASSEHLSGNTIYF
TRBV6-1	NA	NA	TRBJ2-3	TGTGCCAGCAGTGGGGAACCCGCAGATACGCAGTATTTT	CASSGEPADTQYF
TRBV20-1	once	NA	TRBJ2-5	TGCAGTCAAAGAGATGGCGAGACCCAGTACTTC	CSQRDGETQYF
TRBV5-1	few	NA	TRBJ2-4	TGCGCCAGCAGCTTCCAGGGCGCCAAAAACATTCAGTACTTC	CASSFQGAKNIQYF
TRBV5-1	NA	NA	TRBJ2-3	TGCGCCAGCAGCTTGTGGGCTAGGCCTACAGATACGCAGTATTTT	CASSLWARPTDTQYF
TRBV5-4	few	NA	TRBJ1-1	TGTGCCAGCAGCTTGGGGGCAGGGATCGCCACTGAAGCTTTCTTT	CASSLGAGIATEAFF
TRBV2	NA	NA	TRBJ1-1	TGTGCCAGCAGTGAAGGGACAGCAGCAAACACTGAAGCTTTCTTT	CASSEGTAANTEAFF
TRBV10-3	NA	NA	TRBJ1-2	TGTGCCACCGGACAGTTTAGGGGCTTGGGCTACACCTTC	CATGQFRGLGYTF
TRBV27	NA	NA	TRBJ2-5	TGTGCCAGCAGAGGAGCGGAAGAGACCCAGTACTTC	CASRGAEETQYF
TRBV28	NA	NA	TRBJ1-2	TGTGCCAGCAGTTTCCCTAGGGGAAACTATGGCTACACCTTC	CASSFPRGNYGYTF
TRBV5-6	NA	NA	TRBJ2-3	TGTGCCAGCAGCTTGTTCCAGGGCCCTAGCACAGATACGCAGTATTTT	CASSLFQGPSTDTQYF
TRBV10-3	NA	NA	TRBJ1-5	TGTGCCATCAGTGAGTCGAGGTCCACGCCCCAGCATTTT	CAISESRSTPQHF
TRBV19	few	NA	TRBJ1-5	TGTGCCAGTAGTATAGACGGTCCAGGAGGGGACAATCAGCCCCAGCATTTT	CASSIDGPGGDNQPQHF
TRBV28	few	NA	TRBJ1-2	TGTGCCAGCAGTTTATCGGACCGGGGGGGCTACACCTTC	CASSLSDRGGYTF
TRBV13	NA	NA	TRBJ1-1	TGTGCCAGCAGCTTCGCCGGGGCCACGAACACTGAAGCTTTCTTT	CASSFAGATNTEAFF
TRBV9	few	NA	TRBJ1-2	TGTGCCAGCAGCACTAGGGCAGACCTCAACCCCTATGGCTACACCTTC	CASSTRADLNPYGYTF
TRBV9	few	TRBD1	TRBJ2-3	TGTGCCAGCAGCGGACAGGGGTCCGTCGCAGATACGCAGTATTTT	CASSGQGSVADTQYF
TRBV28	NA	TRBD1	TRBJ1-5	TGTGCCAGCAGGGGACAGGGGCGGTGGCAGCCCCAGCATTTT	CASRGQGRWQPQHF
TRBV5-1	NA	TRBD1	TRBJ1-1	TGCGCCAGCAGCTTTAGGGACAGTGTGAACACTGAAGCTTTCTTT	CASSFRDSVNTEAFF
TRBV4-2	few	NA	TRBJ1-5	TGTGCCAGCAGCCAGATGGAACCGGACAGCCTTCAATTAGGGCCCCAGCATTTT	CASSQMEPDSLQLGPQHF
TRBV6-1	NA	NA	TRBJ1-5	TGTGCCAGCAGTGGACAAAATAGCAATCAGCCCCAGCATTTT	CASSGQNSNQPQHF
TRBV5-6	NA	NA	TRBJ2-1	TGTGCCAGCGGCACATACAATGAGCAGTTCTTC	CASGTYNEQFF
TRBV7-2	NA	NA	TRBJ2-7	TGTGCCAGCAGCTTAGCGGGGGGAGGGGGCTACGAGCAGTACTTC	CASSLAGGGGYEQYF
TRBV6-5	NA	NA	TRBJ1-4	TGTGCCAGCAGTTACCTGGGACGGGCGGTTGAAAAACTGTTTTTT	CASSYLGRAVEKLFF
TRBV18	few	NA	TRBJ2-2	TGTGCCAGCTCACCACCGCTGAACACCGGGGAGCTGTTTTTT	CASSPPLNTGELFF
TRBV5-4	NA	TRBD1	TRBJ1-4	TGTGCCAGCAGCTATACCGGGACAGGGAATAATGAAAAACTGTTTTTT	CASSYTGTGNNEKLFF
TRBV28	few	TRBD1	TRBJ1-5	TGTGCCAGCACTAAACGGACAGGGACGAGCAATCAGCCCCAGCATTTT	CASTKRTGTSNQPQHF
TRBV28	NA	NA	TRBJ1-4	TGTGCCAGCAGTTTATTGACGGGGCAGCCCAAACGGGGTGAAAAACTGTTTTTT	CASSLLTGQPKRGEKLFF
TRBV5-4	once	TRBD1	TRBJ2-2	TGTGCCAGCAGCCGGGCAGGGGGCCGCACCGGGGAGCTGTTTTTT	CASSRAGGRTGELFF
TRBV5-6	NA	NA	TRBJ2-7	TGTGCCAGCAGCTTGAATTCCCTCGCATACGAGCAGTACTTC	CASSLNSLAYEQYF
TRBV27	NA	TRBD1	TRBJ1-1	TGTGCCAGCAGTAGGGGGCAGGATCACACTGAAGCTTTCTTT	CASSRGQDHTEAFF